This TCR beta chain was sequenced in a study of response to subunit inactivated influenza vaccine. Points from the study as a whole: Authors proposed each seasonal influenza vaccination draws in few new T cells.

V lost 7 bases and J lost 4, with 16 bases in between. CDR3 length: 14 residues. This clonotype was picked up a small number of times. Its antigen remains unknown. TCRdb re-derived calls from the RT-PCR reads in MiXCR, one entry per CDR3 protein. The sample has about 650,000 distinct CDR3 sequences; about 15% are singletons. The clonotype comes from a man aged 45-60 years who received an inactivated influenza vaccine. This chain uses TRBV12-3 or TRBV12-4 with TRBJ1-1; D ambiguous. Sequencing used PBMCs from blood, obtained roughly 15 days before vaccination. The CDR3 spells CASTPSGVTTEAFF. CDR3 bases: TGTGCCAGCACCCCCAGCGGGGTTACCACTGAAGCTTTCTTT.